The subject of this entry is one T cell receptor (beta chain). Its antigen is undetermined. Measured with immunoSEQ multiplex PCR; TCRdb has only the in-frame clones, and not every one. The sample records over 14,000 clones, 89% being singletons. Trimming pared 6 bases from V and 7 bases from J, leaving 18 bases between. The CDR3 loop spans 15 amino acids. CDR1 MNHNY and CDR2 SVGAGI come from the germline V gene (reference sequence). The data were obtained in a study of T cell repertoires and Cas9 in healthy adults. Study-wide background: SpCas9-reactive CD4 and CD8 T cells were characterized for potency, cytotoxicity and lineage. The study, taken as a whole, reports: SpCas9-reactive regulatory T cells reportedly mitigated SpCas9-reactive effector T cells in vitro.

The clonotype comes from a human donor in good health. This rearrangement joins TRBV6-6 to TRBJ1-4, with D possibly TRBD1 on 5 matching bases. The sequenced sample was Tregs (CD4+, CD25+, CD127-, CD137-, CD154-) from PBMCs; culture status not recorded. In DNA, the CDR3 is TGTGCCAGCAGGCCCCACCGGGACGGTTTTGAAAAACTGTTTTTT. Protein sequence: CASRPHRDGFEKLFF.